This entry features one T cell receptor (beta chain) sequence. These data originate in a study of patients and donors after allogeneic stem cell transplantation. Each CDR3 protein gets one entry after TCRdb re-called the RT-PCR reads with MiXCR. The data show about 160,000 distinct CDR3 sequences, 24% seen once. The CDR3 is made up of 14 amino acids. CDR1 LGHDT and CDR2 YNNKEL come from the germline V gene (reference sequence). Trimming took 0 bases from V and 5 from J, leaving 10 bases between them. Input material: blood, either unsorted or a sorted T cell fraction (not recorded which). The chain employs TRBV3-1 and TRBJ2-5; D not certain. The receptor was derived from a human donor who was either an allogeneic HSCT recipient or a stem cell or donor lymphocyte infusion donor (not recorded which). It is not recorded whose cells these are; they may come from a transplant donor. This CDR3 is CASSQEWTEETQYF. In nucleotides, the CDR3 is TGTGCCAGCAGCCAAGAATGGACCGAGGAGACCCAGTACTTC.